The 29 T cell receptor beta chains below all came from one sample that was sequenced in a study of blood T cell repertoires in COVID-19. Some clones are missing from TCRdb's copy, which holds only in-frame ones; the method was immunoSEQ multiplex PCR. Of approximately 84,000 clones listed, over 80% were seen once; the top ten hold roughly 10%. Sequenced material: peripheral blood. These TCRs come from a human donor in a cohort sampled during active COVID-19.

The CDR3 sequence: CASSYDRGQAISGANVLTF. The CDR3 DNA is TGTGCCAGCAGTTACGACAGGGGACAGGCCATCTCTGGGGCCAACGTCCTGACTTTC. The chain joins TRBV27 to TRBJ2-6, with 8 bases identical to TRBD1. This CDR3 comprises 19 residues. In germline, CDR1 is MNHEY, CDR2 SMNVEV (reference sequence). Germline trimming cut 4 bases from V and 0 bases from J; bases unmatched to any gene: 11.

The CDR3 sequence is CASSKLGQGAETQYF. In DNA form, the CDR3 reads TGTGCCAGCTCAAAACTGGGACAGGGGGCAGAGACCCAGTACTTC. This rearrangement joins TRBV18 to TRBJ2-5; TRBD1 agrees at 12 bases. Germline V gene lookup returns CDR1 KGHSH and CDR2 LQKENI. The CDR3 is 15 residues long. V lost 5 bases and J lost 4; bases outside the gene matches: 5.

This rearrangement joins TRBV2 to TRBJ1-6; tentative D call: TRBD1 (5 bases). The CDR3 is 14 residues long. The V end was cut by 2 bases, the J end by 5 bases, with 7 bases between. The V gene's germline CDR1 is SNHLY and CDR2 FYNNEI. The CDR3 nucleotides read TGTGCCAGCAGTGAAAGGGGTAATAATTCACCCCTCCACTTT. Protein product: CASSERGNNSPLHF.

J is TRBJ2-5 and V is TRBV5-1, with 8 bases fitting TRBD2. CDR3 length: 15 residues. Germline CDR1 SGHRS, CDR2 YFSETQ. V was pared by 0 bases and J by 3 bases, with 4 bases of the junction left unmatched. The CDR3, as DNA: TGCGCCAGCAGCTTGGATGGGACTAGTAAAGAGACCCAGTACTTC. This encodes CASSLDGTSKETQYF.

The genes are TRBV5-6 and TRBJ1-2, with D hard to call. The CDR3 has 12 amino acids. The V end lost 4 bases, the J end lost 4 bases, and 8 bases lay between the germline ends. CDR1 SGHDT and CDR2 YYEEEE come from the germline V gene. The CDR3 coding sequence is TGTGCCAGCAGCGTCAGAGGCTATGGCTACACCTTC. This gives the protein CASSVRGYGYTF.

The rearrangement joins TRBV7-3 to TRBJ2-1, with 9 bases matching TRBD2. The CDR3 consists of 15 residues. V gave up 1 base and J gave up 8 bases; unmatched junction bases: 6. Germline loops: CDR1 SGHTA, CDR2 FQGTGA. In DNA form, the CDR3 reads TGTGCCAGCAGCTTAAGCCCGGGACTAGCTTATGAGCAGTTCTTC. Translating gives CASSLSPGLAYEQFF.

There are a few counts of this clone. The chain joins TRBV9 to TRBJ2-2; 12 bases match TRBD2. Germline CDR1 is SGDLS and CDR2 is YYNGEE. V lost 2 bases and J lost 4; bases outside the gene matches: 3. The length of the CDR3 is 16 residues. The CDR3, as DNA: TGTGCCAGCAGCGTGGGGACTAGCGGGCCCACCGGGGAGCTGTTTTTT. Translation: CASSVGTSGPTGELFF. The full variable domain, in which reference TRBV9 and TRBJ2-2 provide the parts outside the CDR3, is DSGVTQTPKHLITATGQRVTLRCSPRSGDLSVYWYQQSLDQGLQFLIQYYNGEERAKGNILERFSAQQFPDLHSELNLSSLELGDSALYFCASSVGTSGPTGELFFGEGSRLTVL.

This chain links TRBV2 with TRBJ2-3; 9 bases fit TRBD2. Germline V gene data show CDR1 as SNHLY and CDR2 as FYNNEI. With V trimmed by 6 bases and J by 0 bases, 1 base remained unmatched. This CDR3 region has 14 residues. This CDR3 is CASRSGGSTDTQYF. CDR3 in DNA: TGTGCCAGCAGGAGCGGGGGGAGCACAGATACGCAGTATTTT.

This clone was seen a few times. The chain employs TRBV2 and TRBJ1-6, with a tentative D call TRBD1 (5 bases). V shed 6 bases and J shed 6 bases, with 12 bases lying between them. Germline assignment: CDR1 SNHLY and CDR2 FYNNEI. The CDR3 runs 14 residues. The CDR3 bases are TGTGCCAGCAGGTCACCGGGACTTAATTCACCCCTCCACTTT. Translated: CASRSPGLNSPLHF.

The genes are TRBV18 and TRBJ1-3, with D possibly TRBD1 on 6 matching bases. Germline loops: CDR1 KGHSH, CDR2 LQKENI. The CDR3 has 14 amino acids. Between the trimmed V and J ends, which lost 0 bases and 4 bases, there was a span of 7 bases. In DNA, the CDR3 is TGTGCCAGCTCACCACCAGGGGGAGGAAACACCATATATTTT. Residues: CASSPPGGGNTIYF.

The chain joins TRBV12-3 or TRBV12-4 to TRBJ2-7, with 8 bases that match TRBD1. V lost 6 bases to trimming and J lost 6 bases; unmatched junction nucleotides: 4. The CDR3 is made up of 12 amino acids. The CDR3 spells CASRPTGGEQYF. DNA of the CDR3: TGTGCCAGCAGACCTACAGGGGGCGAGCAGTACTTC.

V gene TRBV6-5 combines with J gene TRBJ2-7; D is ambiguous. Looked up from germline, CDR1 is MNHEY and CDR2 is SVGAGI. The CDR3 runs 12 residues. Trimming took 5 bases from V and 6 from J, leaving 11 bases between them. CDR3 DNA sequence: TGTGCCAGCAGTCCCCGTCCAGGCGAGCAGTACTTC. Amino acid sequence: CASSPRPGEQYF.

The chain joins TRBV6-6 to TRBJ2-1, with D possibly TRBD2 on 7 matching bases. Looked up from germline, CDR1 is MNHNY and CDR2 is SVGAGI (reference sequence). Trimming took off 1 base at V and 7 bases at J, with 14 bases between the two ends. This CDR3 is 15 amino acids long. The CDR3, as DNA: TGTGCCAGCAGTTACTTGGGGGGGGCGGGGAATGAGCAGTTCTTC. Residues: CASSYLGGAGNEQFF.

The V and J genes are TRBV9 and TRBJ1-5; TRBD1 aligns across 10 bases. The CDR3 consists of 14 residues. CDR1 is SGDLS, CDR2 YYNGEE, per germline. After removal of 3 bases from V and 5 bases from J, the junction contained 2 bases not matched to a gene. CDR3 DNA sequence: TGTGCCAGCAGCGCGGACAGGGGGGATCAGCCCCAGCATTTT. It is translated as CASSADRGDQPQHF.

The J gene is TRBJ1-2, the V gene TRBV28; no reliable D call. The germline CDR1 and CDR2 sequences are MDHEN and SYDVKM. Trimming took off 6 bases at V and 3 bases at J, with 17 bases between the two ends. CDR3 length equals 15 residues. The CDR3 nucleotides are TGTGCCAGCAGCCAACTTGACGGGTACGACTATGGCTACACCTTC. Its protein is CASSQLDGYDYGYTF.

The J gene is TRBJ1-5, the V gene TRBV7-9, with D tentatively TRBD1 (5 bases). This CDR3 region has 13 residues. Germline V gene sequence: CDR1 SEHNR, CDR2 FQNEAQ (reference sequence). The V and J ends lost 5 bases and 5 bases respectively, with 10 bases between them. CDR3 sequence: CASSQGGDQPQHF. The CDR3 bases are TGTGCCAGCAGCCAGGGAGGGGATCAGCCCCAGCATTTT.

The rearrangement links TRBV5-1 to TRBJ2-5; 8 nucleotides line up with TRBD2. V shed 0 bases and J 4 bases; nucleotides not matched to a gene: 5. The CDR3 extends over 15 amino acids. Germline V lookup: CDR1 SGHRS, CDR2 YFSETQ. CDR3 DNA sequence: TGCGCCAGCAGCTTGGCCGGGCTAGCGGGAGAGACCCAGTACTTC. Translation: CASSLAGLAGETQYF.

The chain joins TRBV6-5 to TRBJ1-2, with 8 bases lining up with TRBD1. Trimming at V came to 7 bases and at J to 5 bases, leaving 12 bases not matched to a gene. Germline assignment: CDR1 MNHEY and CDR2 SVGAGI. The CDR3 runs to 15 residues. CDR3 coding DNA: TGTGCCAGCACCCTAGTCCCAGGGGGCGCGTATGGCTACACCTTC. It specifies CASTLVPGGAYGYTF.

The chain is built from TRBV4-1 and TRBJ2-3; 13 nucleotides align to TRBD2. The CDR3 has 18 residues. The J segment lost 2 bases and the V segment lost 2 bases, leaving 7 bases of the junction unmatched. Germline V CDR1 and CDR2: MGHRA, YSYEKL. This CDR3 reads CASSQLPGTSGTTDTQYF. CDR3 DNA: TGCGCCAGCAGCCAACTCCCGGGGACTAGCGGGACCACAGATACGCAGTATTTT.

This clone was observed a few times. The sample carries other DNA sequences with the same CDR3. This sequence joins TRBV28 and TRBJ2-7; the D gene is possibly TRBD1 (6 bases). The germline V gene has CDR1 MDHEN and CDR2 SYDVKM. V lost 5 bases and J 1 base, leaving 9 bases between the germline ends. The CDR3 spans 13 residues. As DNA, the CDR3 is TGTGCCAGCAGTCGAGGACAGTCCTACGAGCAGTACTTC. Protein: CASSRGQSYEQYF.

This chain links TRBV11-1 with TRBJ2-7, with 7 bases lining up with TRBD1. This CDR3 has 12 residues. CDR1 is SGHAT and CDR2 is FQDESV in the germline V gene (reference sequence). Unmatched junction bases numbered 0, after V lost 1 base and J lost 6 bases. The CDR3 reads CASSLGDSEQYF. The CDR3 coding sequence is TGTGCCAGCAGCTTAGGGGACAGCGAGCAGTACTTC.

V is TRBV19 and J is TRBJ1-5; 9 nucleotides align to TRBD1. Germline lookup yields CDR1 LNHDA and CDR2 SQIVND (reference sequence). The V and J ends lost 5 bases and 9 bases, in that order; junction bases with no gene match: 8. The CDR3 totals 14 residues. The CDR3 coding sequence is TGTGCCAGTAGTCCTACAGGGGGCGATTTGCCCCAGCATTTT. Translated, it gives CASSPTGGDLPQHF. Using reference TRBV19 and TRBJ1-5 for the parts outside the CDR3, the full variable domain is DGGITQSPKYLFRKEGQNVTLSCEQNLNHDAMYWYRQDPGQGLRLIYYSQIVNDFQKGDIAEGYSVSREKKESFPLTVTSAQKNPTAFYLCASSPTGGDLPQHFGDGTRLSIL.

This clone was observed a single time. The chain joins TRBV5-1 to TRBJ2-3; 7 bases are shared with TRBD2. The CDR3 totals 14 residues. The V segment lost 3 bases and the J segment 2 bases; nucleotides outside the gene matches: 3. Germline V lookup: CDR1 SGHRS, CDR2 YFSETQ. This chain's CDR3 is CASSYRDYTDTQYF. CDR3 coding DNA: TGCGCCAGCAGCTACCGGGACTACACAGATACGCAGTATTTT.

V and J are TRBV5-1 and TRBJ2-7; 16 bases line up with TRBD2. This CDR3 spans 16 amino acids. The V gene's germline CDR1 is SGHRS and CDR2 YFSETQ. The junction had 7 bases not matched to a gene; V was cut back by 4 bases and J by 6 bases. The CDR3 nucleotides are TGCGCCAGCAGCATACCGGGACTAGCGGGAGGGGCCGAGCAGTACTTC. Translation: CASSIPGLAGGAEQYF.

The chain combines TRBV6-2 or TRBV6-3 with TRBJ1-1, with D possibly matching TRBD1 (6 bases). The ends were cut back, 4 bases at V and 6 bases at J, with 21 bases in the middle. The CDR3 is 16 residues long. CDR1 and CDR2 from the germline V gene are MNHEY and SVGEGT. For the CDR3, the DNA is TGTGCCAGCAGTTCTACCGCGACCCAGGGGACCCCTGAAGCTTTCTTT. Translation: CASSSTATQGTPEAFF.

V is TRBV5-3 and J is TRBJ2-7; the match to TRBD2 covers 7 bases. TRBV5-3 is identified as an open reading frame with a role that is uncertain. The CDR3 spans 16 residues. V shed 4 bases, J shed 2 bases, and the junction held 12 bases outside the gene matches. Written as DNA, the CDR3 is TGTGCCAGAAGCACCATTAGGCTAGCGGATACCTACGAGCAGTACTTC. Protein product: CARSTIRLADTYEQYF.

The V and J genes are TRBV7-2 and TRBJ2-5; D not certain. The CDR3 extends over 14 amino acids. CDR1 and CDR2 (germline): SGHTA, FQGNSA. V was pared by 0 bases and J by 4 bases, with 9 bases between. The CDR3 sequence: CASSLALRGETQYF. CDR3 bases: TGTGCCAGCAGCTTAGCCCTAAGAGGAGAGACCCAGTACTTC.

The rearrangement joins TRBV18 to TRBJ2-3, with 15 bases that match TRBD2. This CDR3 comprises 17 residues. Looked up from germline, CDR1 is KGHSH and CDR2 is LQKENI. The junction had 3 bases not matched to a gene; V was cut back by 4 bases and J by 1 base. The CDR3 loop is CASSRRTSGGGTDTQYF. The CDR3 coding sequence is TGTGCCAGCTCACGGCGGACTAGCGGGGGGGGCACAGATACGCAGTATTTT. Drawing the rest from reference TRBV18 and TRBJ2-3, the complete variable domain is NAGVMQNPRHLVRRRGQEARLRCSPMKGHSHVYWYRQLPEEGLKFMVYLQKENIIDESGMPKERFSAEFPKEGPSILRIQQVVRGDSAAYFCASSRRTSGGGTDTQYFGPGTRLTVL.

CDR3 in amino acids: CASSWERVSGNTIYF. DNA for the CDR3: TGTGCCAGCAGCTGGGAGAGAGTCTCTGGAAACACCATATATTTT. This chain connects TRBV5-8 to TRBJ1-3; no reliable D call. This CDR3 has 15 amino acids. Per the germline V gene, CDR1 is SGHTS and CDR2 is YDEGEE. V lost 3 bases and J lost 0, with 10 bases in between.